This TCR beta chain is drawn from a study of Graves' ophthalmopathy and Graves' hyperthyroidism. Scientists amplified the TCR beta CDR3 regions from RNA transcripts. RT-PCR with HTBI primers came first, then second-round multiplex PCR. TCRdb re-analysed the multiplex PCR reads in MiXCR, keeping a single row per CDR3 protein. The sample lists hundreds of thousands of distinct CDR3 sequences; 35% to 50% were seen once. Thyroid ultrasound, orbital computed tomography, TRAb, serum thyroxine and clinical symptoms formed the basis of diagnosis. Sampling 10 ml of fresh peripheral blood provided the PBMCs. CDR3 length equals 14 residues. V gave up 5 bases and J gave up 5 bases; unmatched junction bases: 8. CDR1 MNHNY and CDR2 SVGAGI come from the germline V gene (reference sequence).

The specimen was peripheral blood. The chain joins TRBV6-6 to TRBJ2-5; TRBD1 matches at 7 bases. This clonotype was sampled from an adult man with Graves' ophthalmopathy. The CDR3 protein is CASSAQQGWETQYF. CDR3 DNA: TGTGCCAGCAGTGCCCAACAGGGGTGGGAGACCCAGTACTTC.